A single sample gave rise to the 19 T cell receptor beta chains below, sequenced in a study of blood T cell repertoires in COVID-19. TCRdb keeps only in-frame clones here, not all; method: immunoSEQ multiplex PCR. The sample holds about 150,000 clones, about 83% seen once. Sequenced input: peripheral blood. These receptors were taken from a human donor in a cohort sampled during active COVID-19.

The chain joins TRBV6-1 to TRBJ2-6; 14 positions agree with TRBD2. Germline trimming cut 4 bases from V and 3 bases from J; bases unmatched to any gene: 8. The CDR3 is 19 residues long. Germline V gene lookup returns CDR1 MNHNS and CDR2 SASEGT. DNA for the CDR3: TGTGCCAGCAGTGGGGGACTAGCGGGAGTATTTCTTGGGGCCAACGTCCTGACTTTC. As protein: CASSGGLAGVFLGANVLTF.

The chain couples TRBV9 to TRBJ1-1; D call uncertain. V was clipped by 4 bases and J by 0 bases, with 10 bases between them. CDR3 length equals 14 residues. Germline V gene sequence: CDR1 SGDLS, CDR2 YYNGEE. In DNA, the CDR3 is TGTGCCAGCAGCCAAGACGGGATGAACACTGAAGCTTTCTTT. Translated, it gives CASSQDGMNTEAFF.

This clone occurred a few times. The V gene is TRBV6-5, the J gene TRBJ2-3; D ambiguous. The CDR3 extends over 14 amino acids. V lost 6 bases and J lost 1, with 11 bases in between. Looked up from germline, CDR1 is MNHEY and CDR2 is SVGAGI. CDR3 nucleotides: TGTGCCAGCAGGATTGGTCAGGGCACAGATACGCAGTATTTT. Protein product: CASRIGQGTDTQYF.

The chain carries TRBV10-3 and TRBJ1-2; 8 nucleotides agree with TRBD1. V dropped 2 bases and J dropped 6; count of bases not matched to a gene: 5. This CDR3 has 14 amino acids. The germline gives CDR1 ENHRY, CDR2 SYGVKD. The CDR3 is CAISEGNRGNGYTF. The CDR3 DNA reads TGTGCCATCAGTGAGGGAAACAGGGGGAATGGCTACACCTTC.

Concerning this clone: This CDR3 is also generated by other DNA sequences in the sample. This chain connects TRBV7-9 to TRBJ2-7, with 7 nucleotides matching TRBD1. The CDR3 totals 12 residues. The trim removed 5 bases at V and 7 bases at J, leaving 5 bases unmatched. Germline lookup yields CDR1 SEHNR and CDR2 FQNEAQ (reference sequence). The CDR3 region is CASSPTGLEQYF. CDR3 nucleotide sequence: TGTGCCAGCAGCCCGACAGGGTTAGAGCAGTACTTC.

The rearrangement joins TRBV5-5 to TRBJ2-7; weak D call: TRBD1 (6 bases). Germline loops: CDR1 SGHKS, CDR2 YYEKEE (reference sequence). V dropped 0 bases and J dropped 4 bases, with 14 bases sitting between them. The CDR3 totals 15 residues. This chain's CDR3 is CASSLVAGAWYEQYF. Here the CDR3 DNA reads TGTGCCAGCAGCTTGGTGGCAGGGGCTTGGTACGAGCAGTACTTC.

To note about this clone: The junction shows a germline mismatch at one end, possibly a read error. The rearrangement joins TRBV6-2 or TRBV6-3 to TRBJ1-2, with D hard to call. The CDR3 extends over 12 amino acids. Germline V CDR1 and CDR2: MNHEY, SVGEGT. CDR3 sequence: CASSYSNYGHTF. The CDR3 coding sequence is TGTGCCAGCAGTTACTCCAACTATGGCCACACCTTC.

The chain joins TRBV28 to TRBJ1-1, with 9 bases fitting TRBD1. The trim removed 6 bases at V and 2 bases at J, leaving 7 bases unmatched. CDR1 is MDHEN, CDR2 SYDVKM, per germline. CDR3 length equals 15 residues. This chain's CDR3 is CASRGQGISNTEAFF. The CDR3 DNA is TGTGCCAGCAGAGGACAGGGGATATCTAACACTGAAGCTTTCTTT.

The V and J genes are TRBV4-2 and TRBJ2-5; D call uncertain. Germline values: CDR1 LGHNA, CDR2 YNFKEQ. V was clipped by 0 bases and J by 4 bases, with 9 bases between them. The CDR3 spans 14 residues. CDR3 residues: CASSQDRGTETQYF. CDR3 DNA sequence: TGTGCCAGCAGCCAAGATCGAGGAACAGAGACCCAGTACTTC.

V and J are TRBV19 and TRBJ1-2; maybe TRBD1 (5 bases). CDR1 and CDR2 (germline): LNHDA, SQIVND (reference sequence). Trimming removed 5 bases at V and 4 bases at J, with 14 bases between. The CDR3 consists of 14 residues. The CDR3 region has the DNA TGTGCCAGTAGTGTCCAGACAGAGTTCTATGGCTACACCTTC. It codes for CASSVQTEFYGYTF.

Note on this clone: This sample includes further DNA sequences coding for the same CDR3. In DNA form, the CDR3 reads TGTGCCTGGAGTCTGACAGTGAACACTGAAGCTTTCTTT. It is translated as CAWSLTVNTEAFF. The V and J genes are TRBV30 and TRBJ1-1; perhaps TRBD1 as D (5 bases). The CDR3 contains 13 residues. The V gene lost 2 bases and the J gene lost 0 bases, with 7 bases spanning the gap. Germline V gives CDR1 GTSNPN, CDR2 SVGIG (reference sequence).

CDR3 residues: CASSPRRSTDTQYF. CDR3 nucleotides: TGTGCCAGCAGTCCAAGGAGGTCCACAGATACGCAGTATTTT. The chain uses TRBV27 and TRBJ2-3; D perhaps matches TRBD2 (5 bases). Trimming cost V 5 bases and J 2 bases, with 11 bases left between them. Germline V gene lookup returns CDR1 MNHEY and CDR2 SMNVEV (reference sequence). The CDR3 loop spans 14 amino acids.

CDR3 DNA: TGTGCCAGTCGTAGAGGGTCGGGCAATGAGCAGTTCTTC. Translation gives CASRRGSGNEQFF. The gene calls are TRBV6-6 and TRBJ2-1; D is possibly TRBD2 (5 bases). The CDR3 loop spans 13 amino acids. Germline lookup yields CDR1 MNHNY and CDR2 SVGAGI (reference sequence). V gave up 9 bases and J gave up 6 bases, with 15 bases separating them.

The chain recombines TRBV30 with TRBJ1-2; D gene uncertain. CDR1 GTSNPN and CDR2 SVGIG come from the germline V gene (reference sequence). CDR3 length: 13 amino acids. The V gene lost 5 bases and the J gene lost 8 bases, with 18 bases spanning the gap. Written as DNA, the CDR3 is TGTGCCTGGGGGGAACCTGGCAGAGGAGGCTACACCTTC. Protein sequence: CAWGEPGRGGYTF.

This clone has just one count. The chain joins TRBV7-2 to TRBJ2-2, with TRBD2 as a possible D gene (6 bases). In germline, CDR1 is SGHTA, CDR2 FQGNSA. V shed 1 base and J shed 5 bases, with 14 bases lying between them. The CDR3 length is 16 residues. CDR3 loop: CASSLGGAPGTGELFF. The CDR3 bases are TGTGCCAGCAGCTTAGGCGGGGCACCGGGTACCGGGGAGCTGTTTTTT.

The CDR3 is CASSLGPGQGGNIQYF. The CDR3 nucleotides are TGCGCCAGCAGCTTAGGTCCCGGACAGGGAGGAAACATTCAGTACTTC. The chain is built from TRBV5-1 and TRBJ2-4, with 8 bases lining up with TRBD1. Trimming took 2 bases from V and 6 from J; bases not matched to a gene: 10. Germline CDR1 SGHRS, CDR2 YFSETQ. CDR3 length equals 16 residues.

The chain recombines TRBV24-1 with TRBJ2-3; 9 bases match TRBD2. Per the germline V gene, CDR1 is KGHDR and CDR2 is SFDVKD. The CDR3 extends over 16 amino acids. The V segment lost 0 bases and the J segment 4 bases; nucleotides outside the gene matches: 4. The CDR3 nucleotides read TGTGCCACCAGTGATTTGGGTAGCGGGAGACCAGATACGCAGTATTTT. This translates into CATSDLGSGRPDTQYF.

The rearrangement joins TRBV7-8 to TRBJ2-6; D is unresolved. The CDR3 is 18 amino acids. Germline assignment: CDR1 SGHVS and CDR2 FQNEAQ. The germline V and J ends were trimmed by 1 base and 0 bases, with 13 bases remaining between them. In DNA form, the CDR3 reads TGTGCCAGCAGCTTAGGCCCCTTGCGGATCTCTGGGGCCAACGTCCTGACTTTC. Its translation is CASSLGPLRISGANVLTF.

The genes are TRBV5-1 and TRBJ2-1, with 9 nucleotides matching TRBD1. The germline V gene encodes CDR1 SGHRS and CDR2 YFSETQ. The ends lost 4 bases at V and 4 bases at J; junction bases unmatched: 15. This CDR3 contains 18 residues. The CDR3 sequence is CASSPLSRGTGFYNEQFF. DNA for the CDR3: TGCGCCAGCAGCCCCCTCAGCCGCGGGACAGGGTTTTACAATGAGCAGTTCTTC.